This TCR beta chain was sequenced for a study of pediatric ulcerative colitis. Whole-study findings and limits: A couple of patients had blood samples with substantially reduced template counts. Rectal pinch biopsies may have included blood-derived T cells, especially in patients with overt colitis.

The rectum was sampled with one to two pinch biopsies at colonoscopy. Some clones are missing from TCRdb's copy, which holds only in-frame ones; the method was immunoSEQ multiplex PCR. The sample has over 30,000 clones; 80% to 85% are singletons. Looked up from germline, CDR1 is SQVTM and CDR2 is ANQGSEA. The CDR3 has 11 residues. The V gene lost 7 bases and the J gene lost 4 bases, with 10 bases spanning the gap. As regards this clone: Its antigen is as yet unknown.

This chain connects TRBV29-1 to TRBJ1-1; D possibly corresponds to TRBD1 (5 bases). The TCR sequence derives from a boy between 5 and 17 years old with mild ulcerative colitis. Sequenced: gut tissue. The CDR3 loop reads CSGVRVTEAFF. In DNA form, the CDR3 reads TGCAGCGGGGTCAGGGTCACTGAAGCTTTCTTT.